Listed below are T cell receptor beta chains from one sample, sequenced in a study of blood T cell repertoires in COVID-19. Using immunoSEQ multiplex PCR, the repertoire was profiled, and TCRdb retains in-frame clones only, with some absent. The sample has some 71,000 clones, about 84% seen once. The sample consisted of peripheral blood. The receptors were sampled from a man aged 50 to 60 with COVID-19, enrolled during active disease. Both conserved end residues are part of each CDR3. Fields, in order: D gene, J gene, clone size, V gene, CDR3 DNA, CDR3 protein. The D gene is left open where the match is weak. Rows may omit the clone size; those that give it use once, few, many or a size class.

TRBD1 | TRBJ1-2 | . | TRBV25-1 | TGTGCCAGCAGTGAGACAGGGGATAGAGGGCATGGCTACACCTTC | CASSETGDRGHGYTF
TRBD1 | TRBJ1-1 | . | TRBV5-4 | TGTGCCAGCAGGGGAACAGGGGACTTGAACACTGAAGCTTTCTTT | CASRGTGDLNTEAFF
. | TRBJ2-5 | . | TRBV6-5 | TGTGCCAGCAACCGACGGCCGGGGGAAGAGACCCAGTACTTC | CASNRRPGEETQYF
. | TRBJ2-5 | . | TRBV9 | TGTGCCAGCAGCGTAGTCCCTCAAGAGACCCAGTACTTC | CASSVVPQETQYF
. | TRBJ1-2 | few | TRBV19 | TGTGCCAGTAGTGAGACAGAGACTAACTATGGCTACACCTTC | CASSETETNYGYTF
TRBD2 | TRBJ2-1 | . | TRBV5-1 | TGCGCCAGCAGCTTGCCTGAGCGAGCGGGGGGGTCCTACAATGAGCAGTTCTTC | CASSLPERAGGSYNEQFF
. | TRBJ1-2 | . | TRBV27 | TGTGCCAGCAGTTTATCGGGGAGTTACTATGGCTACACCTTC | CASSLSGSYYGYTF
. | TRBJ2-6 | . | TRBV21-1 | . | CASSNVGSGANVLTF
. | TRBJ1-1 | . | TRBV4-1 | TGCGCCAGCAGCCCGAGATGGAACACTGAAGCTTTCTTT | CASSPRWNTEAFF
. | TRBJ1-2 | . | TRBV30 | TGTGCCTGGAGTGTTAGCAGGGCTGGCTACACCTTC | CAWSVSRAGYTF
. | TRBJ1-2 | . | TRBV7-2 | TGTGCCAGCAGCTTGGGGCAACAGCCGGGACTTGGCTACACCTTC | CASSLGQQPGLGYTF
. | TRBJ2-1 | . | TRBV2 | TGTGCCTGCAGGAGGGAGTCCTACAATGAGCAGTTCTTC | CACRRESYNEQFF
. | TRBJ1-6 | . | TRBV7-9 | TGTGCCAGCAGCTTAGAGCTAGGCAATTCACCCCTCCACTTT | CASSLELGNSPLHF
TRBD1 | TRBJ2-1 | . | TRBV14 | TGTGCCAGCAGCCAGATGACAGGGTTCAATGAGCAGTTCTTC | CASSQMTGFNEQFF
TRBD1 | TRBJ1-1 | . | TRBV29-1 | TGCAGCGTGGGGACAGGGGCTATGAACACTGAAGCTTTCTTT | CSVGTGAMNTEAFF
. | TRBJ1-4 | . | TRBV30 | TGTGCCTGGAGTGTTGCCGGCGCCCGGCGGGAAAAACTGTTTTTT | CAWSVAGARREKLFF
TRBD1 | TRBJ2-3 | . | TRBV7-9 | TGTGCCAGCAGCAATTTCCGGGACAGGGGCACAGATACGCAGTATTTT | CASSNFRDRGTDTQYF